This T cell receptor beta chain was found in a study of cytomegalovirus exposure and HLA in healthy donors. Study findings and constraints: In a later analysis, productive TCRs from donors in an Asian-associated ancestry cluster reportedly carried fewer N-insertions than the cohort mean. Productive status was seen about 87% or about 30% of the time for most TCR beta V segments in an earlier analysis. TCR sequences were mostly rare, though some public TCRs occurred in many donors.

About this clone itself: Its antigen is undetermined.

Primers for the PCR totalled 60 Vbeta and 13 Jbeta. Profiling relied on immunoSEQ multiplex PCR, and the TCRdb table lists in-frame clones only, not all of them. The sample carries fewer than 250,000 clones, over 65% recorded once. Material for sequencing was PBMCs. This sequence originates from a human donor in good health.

The DNA of the CDR3 is TGCGCCAGCAGCTTGGTGGGACAGGGCTACGAGCAGTACTTC. Its protein product is CASSLVGQGYEQYF. The chain recombines TRBV5-1 with TRBJ2-7; 9 bases map to TRBD1. CDR1 SGHRS and CDR2 YFSETQ come from the germline V gene. Trimming took 0 bases from V and 3 from J; bases not matched to a gene: 1. The CDR3 spans 14 residues.